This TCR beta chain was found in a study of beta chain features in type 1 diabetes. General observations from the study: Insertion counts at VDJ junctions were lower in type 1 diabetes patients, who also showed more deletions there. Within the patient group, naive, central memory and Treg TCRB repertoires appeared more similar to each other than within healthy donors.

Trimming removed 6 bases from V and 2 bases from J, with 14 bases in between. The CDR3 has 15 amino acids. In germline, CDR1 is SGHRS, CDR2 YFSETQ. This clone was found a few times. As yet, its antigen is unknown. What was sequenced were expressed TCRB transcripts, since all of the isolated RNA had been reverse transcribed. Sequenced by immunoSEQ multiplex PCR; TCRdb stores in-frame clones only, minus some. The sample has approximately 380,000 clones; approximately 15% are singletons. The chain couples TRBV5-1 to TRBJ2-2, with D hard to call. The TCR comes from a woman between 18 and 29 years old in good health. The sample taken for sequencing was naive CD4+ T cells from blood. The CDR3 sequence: CASKLRTVNTGELFF. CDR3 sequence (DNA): TGCGCCAGCAAACTAAGAACGGTAAACACCGGGGAGCTGTTTTTT.